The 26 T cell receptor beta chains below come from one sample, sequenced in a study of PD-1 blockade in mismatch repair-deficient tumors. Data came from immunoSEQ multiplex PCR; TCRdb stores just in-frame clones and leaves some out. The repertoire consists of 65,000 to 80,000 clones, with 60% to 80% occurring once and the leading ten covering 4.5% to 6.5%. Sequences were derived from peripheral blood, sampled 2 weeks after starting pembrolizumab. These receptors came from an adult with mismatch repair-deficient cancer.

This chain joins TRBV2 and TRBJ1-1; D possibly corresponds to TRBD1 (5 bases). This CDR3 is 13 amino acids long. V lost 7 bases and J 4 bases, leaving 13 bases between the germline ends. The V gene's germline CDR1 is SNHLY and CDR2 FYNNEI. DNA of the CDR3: TGTGCCAGCACGAGAGAGGGGCGCACTGAAGCTTTCTTT. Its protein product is CASTREGRTEAFF.

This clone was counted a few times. The chain's CDR3 is CASSGSTGAGYTF. The CDR3, as DNA: TGTGCCAGCAGCGGATCCACAGGGGCCGGCTACACCTTC. The chain joins TRBV9 to TRBJ1-2; the match to TRBD1 covers 7 bases. Per the germline V gene, CDR1 is SGDLS and CDR2 is YYNGEE. The CDR3 spans 13 residues. V lost 3 bases to trimming and J lost 8 bases; unmatched junction nucleotides: 7.

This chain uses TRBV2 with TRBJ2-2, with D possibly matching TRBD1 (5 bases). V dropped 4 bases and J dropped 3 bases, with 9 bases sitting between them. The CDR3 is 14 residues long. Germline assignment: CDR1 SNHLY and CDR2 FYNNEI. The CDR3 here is CASSAGHDTGELFF. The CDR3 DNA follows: TGTGCCAGCAGTGCAGGGCATGACACCGGGGAGCTGTTTTTT.

The DNA for the CDR3 is TGTGCCAGCAGCGTGGACACCCTGGGGGAGCAGTACTTC. This sequence encodes CASSVDTLGEQYF. The rearrangement links TRBV9 to TRBJ2-7, with D possibly TRBD1 on 5 matching bases. Germline lookup yields CDR1 SGDLS and CDR2 YYNGEE. The V and J ends lost 2 bases and 7 bases respectively, with 13 bases between them. The CDR3 has 13 residues.

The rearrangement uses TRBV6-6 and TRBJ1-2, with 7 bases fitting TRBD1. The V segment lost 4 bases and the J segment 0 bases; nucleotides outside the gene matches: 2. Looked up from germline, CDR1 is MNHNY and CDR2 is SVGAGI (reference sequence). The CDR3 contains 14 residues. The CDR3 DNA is TGTGCCAGCAGTTTCGGGACAGCTAACTATGGCTACACCTTC. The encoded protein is CASSFGTANYGYTF.

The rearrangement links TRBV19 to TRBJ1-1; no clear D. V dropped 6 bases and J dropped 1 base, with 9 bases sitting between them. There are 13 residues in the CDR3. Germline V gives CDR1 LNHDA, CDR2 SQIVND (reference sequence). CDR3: CASSVWENTEAFF. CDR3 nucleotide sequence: TGTGCCAGTAGCGTTTGGGAGAACACTGAAGCTTTCTTT.

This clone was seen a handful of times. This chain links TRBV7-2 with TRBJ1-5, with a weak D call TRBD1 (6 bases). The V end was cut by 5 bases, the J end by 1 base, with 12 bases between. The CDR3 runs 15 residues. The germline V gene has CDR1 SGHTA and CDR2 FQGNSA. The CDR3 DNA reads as TGTGCCAGCAGCGTCACAGGGACGAGCAATCAGCCCCAGCATTTT. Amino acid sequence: CASSVTGTSNQPQHF.

In DNA form, the CDR3 reads TGTGCCAGTAGTATACAGGACAGGGGCTATGGCTACACCTTC. Its protein product is CASSIQDRGYGYTF. The rearrangement joins TRBV19 to TRBJ1-2, with TRBD1 identical over 9 bases. The CDR3 has 14 amino acids. The ends lost 2 bases at V and 4 bases at J; junction bases unmatched: 2. CDR1 is LNHDA and CDR2 is SQIVND in the germline V gene (reference sequence).

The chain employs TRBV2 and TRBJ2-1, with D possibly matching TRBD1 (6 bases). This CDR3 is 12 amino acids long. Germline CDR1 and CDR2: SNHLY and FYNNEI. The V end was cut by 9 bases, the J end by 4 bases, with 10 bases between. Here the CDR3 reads CASKTGYNEQFF. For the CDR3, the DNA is TGTGCCAGTAAGACAGGTTACAATGAGCAGTTCTTC.

In DNA form, the CDR3 reads TGTGCCAGCAGTGAAAGGCGGGGGTCGGCCACTGAAGCTTTCTTT. Encoded protein: CASSERRGSATEAFF. V and J are TRBV2 and TRBJ1-1, with D possibly TRBD1 on 5 matching bases. CDR1 and CDR2 from the germline V gene are SNHLY and FYNNEI. The CDR3 runs 15 residues. V lost 2 bases, J lost 4 bases, and 14 bases lay in between.

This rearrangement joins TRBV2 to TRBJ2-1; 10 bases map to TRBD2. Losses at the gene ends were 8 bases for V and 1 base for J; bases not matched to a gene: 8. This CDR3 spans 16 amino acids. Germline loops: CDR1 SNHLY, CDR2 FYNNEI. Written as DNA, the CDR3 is TGTGCCAGCGAGAAGGCTAGCGGGGGATCCTACAATGAGCAGTTCTTC. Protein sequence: CASEKASGGSYNEQFF.

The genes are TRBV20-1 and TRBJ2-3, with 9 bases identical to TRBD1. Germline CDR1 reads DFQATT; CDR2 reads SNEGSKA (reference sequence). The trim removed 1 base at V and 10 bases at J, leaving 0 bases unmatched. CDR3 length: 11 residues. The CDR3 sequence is CSARGTGAQYF. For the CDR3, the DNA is TGCAGTGCTAGAGGGACAGGGGCGCAGTATTTT.

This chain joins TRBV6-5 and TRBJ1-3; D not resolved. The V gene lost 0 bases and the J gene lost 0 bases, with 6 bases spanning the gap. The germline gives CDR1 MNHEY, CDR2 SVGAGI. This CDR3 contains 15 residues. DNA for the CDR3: TGTGCCAGCAGTTACTCGATGAGCTCTGGAAACACCATATATTTT. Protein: CASSYSMSSGNTIYF.

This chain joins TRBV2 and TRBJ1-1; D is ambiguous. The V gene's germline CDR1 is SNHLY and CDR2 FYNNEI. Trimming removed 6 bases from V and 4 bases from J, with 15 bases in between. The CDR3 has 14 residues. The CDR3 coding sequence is TGTGCCAGCAGAGTTCCCGGCAGAATCACTGAAGCTTTCTTT. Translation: CASRVPGRITEAFF.

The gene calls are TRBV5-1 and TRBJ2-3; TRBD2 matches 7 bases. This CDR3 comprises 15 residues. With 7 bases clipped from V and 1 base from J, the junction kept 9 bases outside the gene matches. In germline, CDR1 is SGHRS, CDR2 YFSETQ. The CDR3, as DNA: TGCGCCAGCGGAAACGGGGGGAGACGCACAGATACGCAGTATTTT. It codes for CASGNGGRRTDTQYF.

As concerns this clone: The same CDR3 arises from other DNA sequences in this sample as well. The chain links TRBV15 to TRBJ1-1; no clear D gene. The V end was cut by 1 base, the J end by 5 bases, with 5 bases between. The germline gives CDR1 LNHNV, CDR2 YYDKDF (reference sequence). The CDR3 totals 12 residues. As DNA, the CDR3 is TGTGCCACCAGCAGAGCCAGGACTGAAGCTTTCTTT. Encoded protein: CATSRARTEAFF. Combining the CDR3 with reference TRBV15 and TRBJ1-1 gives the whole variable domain DAMVIQNPRYQVTQFGKPVTLSCSQTLNHNVMYWYQQKSSQAPKLLFHYYDKDFNNEADTPDNFQSRRPNTSFCFLDIRSPGLGDTAMYLCATSRARTEAFFGQGTRLTVV.

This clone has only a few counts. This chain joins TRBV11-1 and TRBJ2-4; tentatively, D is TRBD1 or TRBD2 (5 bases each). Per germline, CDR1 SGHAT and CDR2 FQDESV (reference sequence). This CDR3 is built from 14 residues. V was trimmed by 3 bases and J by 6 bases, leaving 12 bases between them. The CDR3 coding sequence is TGTGCCAGCAGCTTGTCAGGGACGGCAAACATTCAGTACTTC. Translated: CASSLSGTANIQYF. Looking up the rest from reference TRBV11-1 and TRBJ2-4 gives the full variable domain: EAEVAQSPRYKITEKSQAVAFWCDPISGHATLYWYRQILGQGPELLVQFQDESVVDDSQLPKDRFSAERLKGVDSTLKIQPAELGDSAMYLCASSLSGTANIQYFGAGTRLSVL.

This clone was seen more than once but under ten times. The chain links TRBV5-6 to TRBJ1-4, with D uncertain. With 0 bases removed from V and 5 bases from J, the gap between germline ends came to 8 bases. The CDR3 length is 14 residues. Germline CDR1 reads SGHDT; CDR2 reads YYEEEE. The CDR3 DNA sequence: TGTGCCAGCAGCTTGGCCCGCAGAAATGAAAAACTGTTTTTT. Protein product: CASSLARRNEKLFF.

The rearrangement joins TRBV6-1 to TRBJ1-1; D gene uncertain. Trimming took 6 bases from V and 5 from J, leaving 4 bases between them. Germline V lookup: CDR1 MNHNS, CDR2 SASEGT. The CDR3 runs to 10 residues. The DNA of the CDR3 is TGTGCCAGCAGACGGACTGAAGCTTTCTTT. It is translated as CASRRTEAFF.

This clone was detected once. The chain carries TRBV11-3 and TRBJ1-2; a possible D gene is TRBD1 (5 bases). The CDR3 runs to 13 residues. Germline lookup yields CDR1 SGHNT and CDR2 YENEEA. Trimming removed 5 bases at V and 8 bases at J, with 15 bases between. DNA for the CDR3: TGTGCCAGCAGCCCGGGGACCGCGTCAGGCTACACCTTC. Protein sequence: CASSPGTASGYTF.

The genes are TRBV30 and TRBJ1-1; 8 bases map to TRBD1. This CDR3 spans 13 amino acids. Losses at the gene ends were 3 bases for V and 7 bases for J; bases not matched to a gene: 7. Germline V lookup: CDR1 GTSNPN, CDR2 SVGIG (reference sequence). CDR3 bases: TGTGCCTGGAGCTCGACTACAGGGGGTGAAGCTTTCTTT. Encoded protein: CAWSSTTGGEAFF.

CDR3 sequence reads: CASSPPATNEKLFF. CDR3 coding DNA: TGTGCCAGCAGCCCCCCCGCGACTAATGAAAAACTGTTTTTT. This rearrangement joins TRBV11-3 to TRBJ1-4; no clear D gene. Trimming removed 5 bases from V and 2 bases from J, with 9 bases in between. CDR3 length: 14 residues. CDR1 and CDR2 from the germline V gene are SGHNT and YENEEA. The whole variable domain, remainder taken from reference TRBV11-3 and TRBJ1-4, is EAGVVQSPRYKIIEKKQPVAFWCNPISGHNTLYWYLQNLGQGPELLIRYENEEAVDDSQLPKDRFSAERLKGVDSTLKIQPAELGDSAVYLCASSPPATNEKLFFGSGTQLSVL.

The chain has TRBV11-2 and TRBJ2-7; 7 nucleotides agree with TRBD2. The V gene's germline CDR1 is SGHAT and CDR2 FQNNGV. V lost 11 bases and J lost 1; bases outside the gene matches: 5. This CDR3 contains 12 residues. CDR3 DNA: TGTGCCGGGGGAGGGCCTTCCTACGAGCAGTACTTC. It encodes CAGGGPSYEQYF.

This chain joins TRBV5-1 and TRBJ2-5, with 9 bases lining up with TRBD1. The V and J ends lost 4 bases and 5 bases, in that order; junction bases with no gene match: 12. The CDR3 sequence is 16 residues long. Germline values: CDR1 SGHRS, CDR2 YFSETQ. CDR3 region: CASSPPVRGQGETQYF. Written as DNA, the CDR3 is TGCGCCAGCAGCCCCCCTGTTAGGGGACAGGGTGAGACCCAGTACTTC. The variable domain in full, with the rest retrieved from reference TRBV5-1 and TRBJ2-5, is KAGVTQTPRYLIKTRGQQVTLSCSPISGHRSVSWYQQTPGQGLQFLFEYFSETQRNKGNFPGRFSGRQFSNSRSEMNVSTLELGDSALYLCASSPPVRGQGETQYFGPGTRLLVL.

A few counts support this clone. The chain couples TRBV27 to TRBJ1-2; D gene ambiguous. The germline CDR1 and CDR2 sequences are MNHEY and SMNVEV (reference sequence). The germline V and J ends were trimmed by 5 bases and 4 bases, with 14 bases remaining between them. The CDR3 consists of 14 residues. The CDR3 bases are TGTGCCAGCAGTGGCTTCGGGGTGAGCTATGGCTACACCTTC. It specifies CASSGFGVSYGYTF.

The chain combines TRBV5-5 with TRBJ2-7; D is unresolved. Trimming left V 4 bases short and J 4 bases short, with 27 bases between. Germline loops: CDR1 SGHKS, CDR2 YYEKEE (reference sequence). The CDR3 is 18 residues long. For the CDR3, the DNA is TGTGCCAGCAGCGTGCGCAGTAGGGCTTCCTTTAAAGAATACGAGCAGTACTTC. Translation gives CASSVRSRASFKEYEQYF.